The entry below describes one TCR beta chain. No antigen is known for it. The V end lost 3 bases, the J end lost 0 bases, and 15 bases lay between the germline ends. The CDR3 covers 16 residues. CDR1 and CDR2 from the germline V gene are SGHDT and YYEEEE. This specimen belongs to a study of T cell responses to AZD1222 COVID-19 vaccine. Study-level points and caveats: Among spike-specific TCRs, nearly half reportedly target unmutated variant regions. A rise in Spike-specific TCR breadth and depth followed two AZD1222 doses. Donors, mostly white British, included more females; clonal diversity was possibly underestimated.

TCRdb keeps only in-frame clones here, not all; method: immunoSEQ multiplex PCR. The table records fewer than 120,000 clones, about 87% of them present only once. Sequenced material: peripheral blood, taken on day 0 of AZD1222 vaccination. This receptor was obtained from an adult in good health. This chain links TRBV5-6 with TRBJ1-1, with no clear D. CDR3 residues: CASSSPSGSMNTEAFF. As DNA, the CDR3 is TGTGCCAGCAGCTCACCATCGGGGTCCATGAACACTGAAGCTTTCTTT.